These 8 T cell receptor beta chains share one sample of origin, sequenced in a study of T cells in women clearing cervical HPV infection. Repertoires were generated with immunoSEQ multiplex PCR, while TCRdb's copy carries only in-frame clones and drops some. Recorded for this sample: about 19,000 clones. Material: blood buffy coat. The receptors were sampled from a woman between 18 and 70 years old with a cervical HPV16 infection that either progressed to CIN3+ or cleared (not recorded which).

About this clone: The read ends 3 residues shy of where the CDR3 ends; the end is completed using the germline J gene. The rearrangement joins TRBV7-3 to TRBJ1-1, with TRBD1 as a possible D gene (6 bases). CDR3 length equals 17 residues. Germline CDR1 SGHTA, CDR2 FQGTGA. V dropped 0 bases and J dropped 1 base, with 15 bases sitting between them. CDR3 sequence reads: CASSLTLIGGANTEAFF. The covered CDR3 bases are TGTGCCAGCAGCTTAACGTTAATTGGGGGGGCGAACACTGAA.

Comment on this clone: The read comes to an end 3 residues before the CDR3 does, leaving the germline J gene to fill in the end. This chain uses TRBV28 with TRBJ2-1; D gene unclear. This CDR3 spans 11 amino acids. The V and J ends lost 6 bases and 4 bases respectively, with 4 bases between them. The V gene's germline CDR1 is MDHEN and CDR2 SYDVKM. CDR3 sequence reads: CASSLYNEQFF. The covered CDR3 bases are TGTGCCAGCAGCCTTTACAATGAG.

The sequenced part of the CDR3 DNA is TGTGCCTGGAGCCGCTCGCGGGGGCCC. Residues: CAWSRSRGP. The entire CDR3 reads CAWSRSRGPQHF. The chain recombines TRBV30 with TRBJ1-5, with D uncertain. Read coverage stops 3 residues before the CDR3 terminus; the germline J gene supplies the remainder. Germline V gene sequence: CDR1 GTSNPN, CDR2 SVGIG (reference sequence). The V end was cut by 3 bases, the J end by 9 bases, with 12 bases between. The length of the CDR3 is 12 residues.

A remark on this clone: The read gets to within 3 residues of the CDR3 end, and the germline J gene fills in the rest. This chain connects TRBV20-1 to TRBJ2-5, with a possible D match to TRBD1 (6 bases). The CDR3 spans 14 residues. From germline, CDR1 is DFQATT and CDR2 SNEGSKA (reference sequence). V shed 7 bases and J shed 5 bases, with 20 bases lying between them. The sequenced part of the CDR3 DNA is TGCAGTGGGAAAGAGGGGGTTCGTAGGGAGACC. The encoded protein is CSGKEGVRRET. The CDR3 as a whole reads CSGKEGVRRETQYF.

This clone is identified as medium-sized from frequency. The read falls 3 residues short of the CDR3 end, and the missing part is taken from the germline J gene. The chain is built from TRBV19 and TRBJ1-3, with a possible D match to TRBD1 (5 bases). The germline CDR1 and CDR2 sequences are LNHDA and SQIVND (reference sequence). The CDR3 spans 16 residues. V lost 6 bases, J lost 0 bases, and 15 bases lay in between. Incomplete CDR3 DNA: TGTGCCAGTAGCCTCAGGGACTCCCTCTCTGGAAACACC. It is translated as CASSLRDSLSGNT. The full CDR3 protein reads CASSLRDSLSGNTIYF.

A remark on this clone: Read sequence stops 3 residues before the CDR3 end, and the germline J gene provides the missing end. The gene calls are TRBV13 and TRBJ2-6; 10 positions agree with TRBD1. Germline CDR1 reads PRHDT; CDR2 reads FYEKMQ (reference sequence). This CDR3 is built from 16 residues. Trimming at V came to 6 bases and at J to 1 base, leaving 3 bases not matched to a gene. The CDR3 bases that were read are TGTGCCAGCAGGACAGGGGGCGTTTCTGGGGCCAACGTC. Its protein product is CASRTGGVSGANV. The full CDR3 reads CASRTGGVSGANVLTF.

In regard to this clone: Sequencing ends 3 residues short of the CDR3 end; the germline J gene provides the rest. The J gene is TRBJ2-5, the V gene TRBV3-1 (or the pseudogene TRBV3-2), with a tentative D call TRBD2 (7 bases). The CDR3 loop spans 17 amino acids. CDR1 and CDR2 (germline): LGHDT, YNNKEL (reference sequence). V shed 1 base and J shed 7 bases, with 22 bases lying between them. The CDR3 sequence is CASSQARALRGAVTQYF. Partial CDR3 DNA: TGTGCCAGCAGCCAAGCCAGAGCTCTTCGGGGGGCGGTGACC.

Details on this clone: Read sequence stops 3 residues before the CDR3 end, and the germline J gene provides the missing end. This chain joins TRBV16 and TRBJ2-1; possibly TRBD1 for D (5 bases). Germline loops: CDR1 KGHSY, CDR2 FQNENV. The V gene lost 5 bases and the J gene lost 5 bases, with 10 bases spanning the gap. CDR3 length: 13 amino acids. CDR3 region: CASSGHLNNEQFF. The DNA read from the CDR3 is TGTGCCAGCAGCGGACACCTCAACAATGAG.